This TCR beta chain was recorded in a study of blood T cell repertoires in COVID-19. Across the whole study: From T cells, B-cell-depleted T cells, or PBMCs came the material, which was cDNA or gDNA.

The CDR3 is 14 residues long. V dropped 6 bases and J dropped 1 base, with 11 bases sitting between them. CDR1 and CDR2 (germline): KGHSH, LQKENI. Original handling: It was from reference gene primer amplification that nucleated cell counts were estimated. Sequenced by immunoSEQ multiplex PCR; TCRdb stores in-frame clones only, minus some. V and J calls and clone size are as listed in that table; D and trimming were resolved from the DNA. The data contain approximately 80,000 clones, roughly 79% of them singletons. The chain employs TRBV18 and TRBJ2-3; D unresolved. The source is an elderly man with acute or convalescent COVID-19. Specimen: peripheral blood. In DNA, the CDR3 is TGTGCCAGCTCCCCATCCTTTGGCACAGATACGCAGTATTTT. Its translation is CASSPSFGTDTQYF.